This T cell receptor beta chain was identified during a study of T cells in Graves' hyperthyroidism and ophthalmopathy. Uncontrolled infections, other autoimmune diseases, pregnancy or lactation led to exclusion of patients. Each diagnosis drew on symptoms, thyroxine, TRAb, thyroid ultrasound and orbital computed tomography findings. This clonotype was detected ten times or more. The CDR3 has 15 residues. The germline V gene encodes CDR1 SGHRS and CDR2 YFSETQ. V lost 2 bases and J 1 base, leaving 11 bases between the germline ends. Template material for amplifying TCR beta CDR3 regions consisted of RNA transcripts. The HTBI set primed first-round TCR CDR3 RT-PCR. MiXCR, run by TCRdb on the multiplex PCR reads, gives a single entry per CDR3 protein. This table has over 350,000 distinct CDR3 sequences, over 13% appearing once.

The sequencing sample was made of blood. The receptor was isolated from a man in his forties or fifties with Graves' ophthalmopathy. The rearrangement joins TRBV5-1 to TRBJ2-3, with a weak D call TRBD2 (5 bases). The DNA for the CDR3 is TGCGCCAGCAGCTTAGCGGAGTCCGGCACAGATACGCAGTATTTT. Its protein is CASSLAESGTDTQYF.